This T cell receptor (beta chain) was sequenced for a study of T cell repertoires in cytomegalovirus infection. This clonotype was seen a few times. TCRdb redid the calling of the reads with MiXCR, one entry per CDR3 protein. The data contain 310,000 or so distinct CDR3 sequences, roughly a sixth of them seen just once; the ten biggest clones take up around 12%. The sample comprised PBMCs. This receptor was taken from a human donor in good health (CMV status not recorded). Some clones in this sample may be carry-over from other donors' samples.

CDR3 sequence: CASSQVESGGNEQFF. The DNA for the CDR3 is TGTGCCAGCAGCCAAGTTGAATCAGGGGGCAATGAGCAGTTCTTC. J is TRBJ2-1 and V is TRBV4-2; 7 nucleotides align to TRBD1. J lost 6 bases, V lost 1 base, and 6 bases had no gene match. CDR3 size: 15 residues. The germline V gene encodes CDR1 LGHNA and CDR2 YNFKEQ.